The sample holds many counts of the clone carrying this TCR beta chain. These data belong to a study of blood T cells in healthy people across ages. Donors were healthy Caucasian individuals from Russia aged about 6 to 90. Primers used in a second PCR of roughly 6 to 11 cycles were a sample-barcoded 5' primer and a J-beta primer mix. Each single sample gave us at least 2.5 million CDR3-containing paired-end reads. MiXCR was run by TCRdb on the 5' RACE reads, yielding one entry per CDR3 protein. The repertoire has about 1.7 million distinct CDR3 sequences, approximately 28% of them found once; the top ten carry around 7.7%. Trimming took 6 bases from V and 5 from J; bases not matched to a gene: 6. Germline V gene sequence: CDR1 SGHTA, CDR2 FQGNSA. The CDR3 runs 14 residues.

Sequencing used blood. This sequence originates from a woman aged 30 to 39 in good health. The chain carries TRBV7-2 and TRBJ1-1; 10 positions match TRBD1. The CDR3 loop is CASSPQGQGTEAFF. DNA of the CDR3: TGTGCCAGCAGTCCCCAGGGACAGGGGACTGAAGCTTTCTTT.